The rows below give T cell receptor beta chains drawn from one sample of a study of radiotherapy plus CTLA-4 blockade in lung cancer. Some clones are missing from TCRdb's copy, which holds only in-frame ones; the method was immunoSEQ multiplex PCR. The sample has more than 30,000 clones; roughly 70% are singletons. The material sequenced was peripheral blood, taken from a patient treated with radiotherapy plus ipilimumab. These receptors were taken from a human donor with non-small cell lung cancer who had stable disease on radiotherapy plus ipilimumab. CDR3s include the opening cysteine and the closing phenylalanine or tryptophan. Fields, in order: clone size, J gene, D gene, V gene, CDR3 protein, CDR3 DNA. D genes are given only for firm matches. Size tells how often a clone was seen (once, few, many) or the class of an expanded clone, and some rows leave it out.

>NA|TRBJ2-7|NA|TRBV7-8
CASSWDAPTGEQYF
TGTGCCAGCAGCTGGGACGCCCCAACGGGGGAGCAGTACTTC
>NA|TRBJ1-4|NA|TRBV4-2
CASSQVSQDSGKKLFF
TGTGCCAGCAGCCAAGTATCCCAGGACAGTGGGAAAAAACTGTTTTTT
>NA|TRBJ1-2|NA|TRBV7-8
CASSLGYNYGYTF
TGTGCCAGCAGCTTGGGTTATAACTATGGCTACACCTTC
>once|TRBJ2-7|NA|TRBV27
CASSFRGMVSEQYF
TGTGCCAGCAGCTTCAGGGGAATGGTTAGCGAGCAGTACTTC
>few|TRBJ2-3|NA|TRBV5-1
CASSPPALDTQYF
TGCGCCAGCAGCCCCCCGGCCCTGGATACGCAGTATTTT
>once|TRBJ2-6|NA|TRBV5-1
CASSLITGANVLTF
TGCGCCAGCAGCTTAATTACCGGGGCCAACGTCCTGACTTTC
>once|TRBJ1-3|NA|TRBV11-2
CASSTGTTVAGNTIYF
TGTGCCAGCAGTACCGGTACAACTGTGGCTGGAAACACCATATATTTT
>NA|TRBJ1-2|NA|TRBV6-5
CASSPGGADYGYTF
TGTGCCAGCAGCCCCGGGGGGGCCGACTATGGCTACACCTTC
>few|TRBJ2-3|TRBD2|TRBV11-2
CASSLFPSGDGDTQYF
TGTGCCAGCAGCTTATTTCCTAGCGGGGATGGGGATACGCAGTATTTT
>once|TRBJ2-3|TRBD1|TRBV7-2
CASSFGTGMVGTDTQYF
TGTGCCAGCAGCTTCGGGACAGGAATGGTGGGCACAGATACGCAGTATTTT
>NA|TRBJ2-1|NA|TRBV28
CASSLGGQRVYEQFF
TGTGCCAGCAGTTTAGGGGGTCAAAGGGTCTATGAGCAGTTCTTC
>NA|TRBJ1-1|NA|TRBV5-4
CASSLDSRDTEAFF
TGTGCCAGCAGCTTGGACTCTAGGGACACTGAAGCTTTCTTT
>NA|TRBJ1-2|NA|TRBV9
CASSALYGYTF
TGTGCCAGCAGCGCACTCTATGGCTACACCTTC
>NA|TRBJ2-1|TRBD2|TRBV6-1
CASSPIAGGRGEQFF
TGTGCCAGCAGTCCTATAGCGGGAGGGCGCGGTGAGCAGTTCTTC
>few|TRBJ2-3|TRBD2|TRBV6-6
CASAASGLGGTQYF
TGTGCCAGCGCAGCTAGCGGATTGGGCGGCACGCAGTATTTT
>NA|TRBJ1-1|TRBD1|TRBV12-5
CASGLSLTGSPEAFF
TGTGCTAGTGGTTTGTCCCTGACAGGGTCCCCTGAAGCTTTCTTT
>NA|TRBJ2-4|NA|TRBV29-1
CSVEVGGEDIQYF
TGCAGCGTTGAGGTGGGAGGAGAGGACATTCAGTACTTC
>NA|TRBJ1-4|NA|TRBV18
CASSPKAPPDRELFF
TGTGCCAGCTCACCAAAAGCCCCACCTGATCGGGAACTGTTTTTT
>NA|TRBJ1-4|TRBD1|TRBV11-2
CASSRDRGGEKLFF
TGTGCCAGCAGCCGGGACAGGGGAGGAGAAAAACTGTTTTTT
>NA|TRBJ2-1|NA|TRBV10-3
CAISARNGDNEQFF
TGTGCCATCAGTGCTCGCAATGGGGACAATGAGCAGTTCTTC
>NA|TRBJ2-7|TRBD2|TRBV19
CASSIIRTREGIYEQYF
TGTGCCAGTAGTATTATAAGGACTCGGGAGGGGATTTACGAGCAGTACTTC
>NA|TRBJ2-7|NA|TRBV7-2
CASSLEGRTSYEQYF
TGTGCCAGCAGCTTAGAGGGGCGGACCTCCTACGAGCAGTACTTC
>NA|TRBJ2-1|TRBD2|TRBV7-9
CASRAGEVPGEQFF
TGTGCCAGCAGAGCGGGAGAAGTTCCTGGTGAGCAGTTCTTC
>NA|TRBJ2-1|TRBD2|TRBV7-9
CASSLDLAGVGDEQFF
TGTGCCAGCAGCTTAGATCTAGCGGGAGTCGGTGATGAGCAGTTCTTC
>NA|TRBJ1-2|NA|TRBV5-7
CASSLWEGSYGYTF
TGTGCCAGCAGCTTGTGGGAGGGCTCCTATGGCTACACCTTC
>once|TRBJ2-1|NA|TRBV19
CASTYRVGVGSYNEQFF
TGTGCCAGCACTTACAGGGTGGGTGTGGGCTCCTACAATGAGCAGTTCTTC
>NA|TRBJ2-7|NA|TRBV5-1
CASSLVAGNFEQYF
TGCGCCAGCAGCTTGGTGGCAGGGAACTTCGAGCAGTACTTC
>NA|TRBJ1-2|NA|TRBV5-4
CASSFGIGVNGYTF
TGTGCCAGCAGCTTTGGTATAGGGGTGAACGGCTACACCTTC
>NA|TRBJ1-3|TRBD1|TRBV5-6
CASSLDYTGGGNTIYF
TGTGCCAGCAGCTTGGATTACACAGGGGGCGGAAACACCATATATTTT
>NA|TRBJ2-2|TRBD2|TRBV30
CARLAGANTGELFF
TGTGCCCGATTAGCGGGAGCGAACACCGGGGAGCTGTTTTTT
>once|TRBJ2-1|TRBD2|TRBV5-6
CASSRLIPGLAGAYNEQFF
TGTGCCAGCAGCCGCTTGATTCCGGGACTAGCGGGGGCCTACAATGAGCAGTTCTTC
>few|TRBJ2-1|TRBD2|TRBV5-5
CASSSRTSGSSYNEQFF
TGTGCCAGCAGCTCAAGGACTAGCGGCAGCTCCTACAATGAGCAGTTCTTC
>once|TRBJ2-2|NA|TRBV30
CAWSEMSGELFF
TGTGCCTGGAGTGAGATGTCCGGGGAGCTGTTTTTT
>NA|TRBJ2-2|TRBD1|TRBV7-6
CASSADRGRTGELFF
TGTGCCAGCAGCGCGGACAGGGGGCGCACCGGGGAGCTGTTTTTT
>NA|TRBJ2-7|NA|TRBV18
CASSPGVRANSYEQYF
TGTGCCAGCTCACCAGGAGTCCGAGCTAACTCCTACGAGCAGTACTTC
>few|TRBJ2-6|NA|TRBV10-2
CASSESTSTSGANVLTF
TGCGCCAGCAGTGAGTCGACCTCGACCTCTGGGGCCAACGTCCTGACTTTC
>NA|TRBJ1-2|NA|TRBV5-1
CASSLQPTATQHGYTF
TGCGCCAGCAGCTTGCAGCCCACGGCGACACAGCATGGCTACACCTTC
>few|TRBJ2-1|NA|TRBV29-1
CSASERSQFF
TGCAGCGCCTCTGAGCGTTCCCAGTTCTTC
>few|TRBJ1-2|NA|TRBV18
CASSPGRNRDNYGYTF
TGTGCCAGCTCACCAGGAAGGAACAGAGATAACTATGGCTACACCTTC
>NA|TRBJ2-5|NA|TRBV29-1
CSVKRDTQETQYF
TGCAGCGTTAAACGGGACACTCAAGAGACCCAGTACTTC
>NA|TRBJ2-3|TRBD2|TRBV7-2
CASSLEILAGHTQYF
TGTGCCAGCAGCTTAGAGATACTAGCGGGACATACGCAGTATTTT
>NA|TRBJ1-1|TRBD1|TRBV5-4
CASGTGGTEAFF
TGTGCCAGCGGCACAGGGGGCACTGAAGCTTTCTTT
>few|TRBJ1-2|NA|TRBV4-1
CASSQELRQAGYGYTF
TGCGCCAGCAGCCAAGAATTACGACAGGCCGGCTATGGCTACACCTTC
>NA|TRBJ2-2|NA|TRBV5-6
CASSLEWDTGELFF
TGTGCCAGCAGCTTGGAATGGGACACCGGGGAGCTGTTTTTT
>NA|TRBJ2-7|NA|TRBV28
CASSLTYEQYF
TGTGCCAGCAGCCTAACCTACGAGCAGTACTTC